The present entry profiles one T cell receptor beta chain with its context. Its cognate antigen is unknown. The source of the sample is a study of cytomegalovirus exposure and HLA in healthy donors. As for the study in general: A later analysis reported the same platform for the 120 or so validation repertoires and the approximately 670 first-cohort repertoires. Overall study findings and caveats: TCR clusters originating in the first cohort tended to co-occur in the approximately 130 validation repertoires, according to a later analysis. Associated with cytomegalovirus, according to the listing, were around 170 TCR beta chains.

TCRdb's table, derived via immunoSEQ multiplex PCR, lists solely in-frame clones and lacks some. The profile shows 150,000 or so clones, approximately 94% of them singletons. The donors were part of the approximately 120-subject validation cohort, which stood apart from the approximately 670-subject first cohort. Sequencing input: PBMCs. The receptor was isolated from a young man in good health and CMV-seropositive.

The CDR3 spells CASSFGSGGETQYF. The CDR3 DNA follows: TGTGCCAGCAGCTTCGGTAGCGGGGGGGAGACCCAGTACTTC. The chain combines TRBV5-6 with TRBJ2-5; TRBD2 agrees at 10 bases. V lost 2 bases to trimming and J lost 5 bases; unmatched junction nucleotides: 3. The CDR3 contains 14 residues. The germline V gene has CDR1 SGHDT and CDR2 YYEEEE. Supplemented by reference TRBV5-6 and TRBJ2-5, the full variable domain reads DAGVTQSPTHLIKTRGQQVTLRCSPKSGHDTVSWYQQALGQGPQFIFQYYEEEERQRGNFPDRFSGHQFPNYSSELNVNALLLGDSALYLCASSFGSGGETQYFGPGTRLLVL.